Listed here are 12 T cell receptor beta chains from one sample, sequenced in a study of molecular identifiers for immune sequencing clone quantification. TCRdb called the PCR reads again in MiXCR, with one record for every CDR3 protein. Of roughly 320,000 distinct CDR3 sequences detected, 24% appear once; the ten largest clones hold around 0.76%. The source material was naive CD8+ T cells from blood, with Jurkat cell RNA spiked in. The subset is: FACS-sorted CD8+CD4-CCR7+CD45RA+ naive T cells. The source of these receptors is a human donor in good health. Some libraries in this study had Jurkat cell RNA spiked in.

This clonotype came up many times. The V call is TRBV20-1, the J call TRBJ1-1; tentative D call: TRBD1 (5 bases). Per germline, CDR1 DFQATT and CDR2 SNEGSKA (reference sequence). The CDR3 contains 13 residues. The V and J ends lost 6 bases and 0 bases respectively, with 11 bases between them. The CDR3 loop is CSARDRLNTEAFF. In DNA form, the CDR3 reads TGCAGTGCCCGAGACAGATTGAACACTGAAGCTTTCTTT.

This clonotype appeared many times. The rearrangement uses TRBV9 and TRBJ1-6; D call uncertain. V was trimmed by 0 bases and J by 8 bases, leaving 12 bases between them. CDR1 and CDR2 from the germline V gene are SGDLS and YYNGEE. The CDR3 runs to 15 residues. The CDR3 bases are TGTGCCAGCAGCGTAGGAGCGGGAATTTATTCACCCCTCCACTTT. Translated: CASSVGAGIYSPLHF.

Comments on this clonotype: A much larger clone is a single base away; this may be a read error. The rearrangement uses TRBV2 and TRBJ1-2; TRBD1 might be the D (6 bases). Trimming stripped 10 bases from V and 5 bases from J, with 17 bases between. The CDR3 covers 13 residues. CDR1 is SNHLY, CDR2 FYNNEI, per germline. This CDR3 is CAIKGTKGYGYTF. The CDR3 DNA is TGTGCCATCAAAGGGACAAAGGGATATGGCTACACCTTC.

This chain connects TRBV7-2 to TRBJ2-7; D gene uncertain. V was trimmed by 6 bases and J by 9 bases, leaving 24 bases between them. Germline V gene data show CDR1 as SGHTA and CDR2 as FQGNSA. The CDR3 covers 15 residues. The CDR3 DNA is TGTGCCAGCAGTCCCTGGACCGAGGCGTTCCACGCGCAGTACTTC. Its translation: CASSPWTEAFHAQYF. Supplemented by reference TRBV7-2 and TRBJ2-7, the full variable domain reads GAGVSQSPSNKVTEKGKDVELRCDPISGHTALYWYRQSLGQGLEFLIYFQGNSAPDKSGLPSDRFSAERTGGSVSTLTIQRTQQEDSAVYLCASSPWTEAFHAQYFGPGTRLTVT.

V is TRBV7-9 and J is TRBJ1-2; 7 bases match TRBD1. The CDR3 runs to 15 residues. V shed 1 base and J 6 bases; nucleotides not matched to a gene: 8. Germline lookup yields CDR1 SEHNR and CDR2 FQNEAQ (reference sequence). The CDR3 sequence is CASSLGRGLVDGYTF. In DNA form, the CDR3 reads TGTGCCAGCAGCTTAGGGAGGGGGCTCGTAGATGGCTACACCTTC.

There are a few counts of this clonotype. The rearrangement joins TRBV19 to TRBJ1-5, with D tentatively TRBD1 (5 bases). The CDR3 totals 14 residues. The germline gives CDR1 LNHDA, CDR2 SQIVND (reference sequence). The germline V and J ends were trimmed by 6 bases and 1 base, with 10 bases remaining between them. Here the CDR3 DNA reads TGTGCCAGTAGGTCGGGACGAAGCAATCAGCCCCAGCATTTT. Its protein is CASRSGRSNQPQHF.

In its sample, this clonotype was seen many times. CDR3 nucleotide sequence: TGCGCCAGCAGCAAGTTTCTAGCGGGCGCTAGCAATGAGCAGTTCTTC. This translates into CASSKFLAGASNEQFF. This rearrangement joins TRBV4-3 to TRBJ2-1; 8 bases line up with TRBD2. The CDR3 has 16 amino acids. Germline CDR1 reads LGHNA; CDR2 reads YSLEER. Losses at the gene ends were 5 bases for V and 6 bases for J; bases not matched to a gene: 12.

This clonotype was seen repeatedly, ten times or more. The V call is TRBV28, the J call TRBJ2-3; D call uncertain. Germline V lookup: CDR1 MDHEN, CDR2 SYDVKM. The CDR3 extends over 12 amino acids. V shed 5 bases and J shed 3 bases, with 6 bases lying between them. CDR3 amino acids: CASSKPTDTQYF. The CDR3 DNA reads as TGTGCCAGCAGTAAACCGACAGATACGCAGTATTTT.

This clonotype was recorded many times. The chain is built from TRBV7-2 and TRBJ2-3, with D tentatively TRBD1 (5 bases). Trimming removed 3 bases from V and 1 base from J, with 17 bases in between. The CDR3 has 17 amino acids. Germline V lookup: CDR1 SGHTA, CDR2 FQGNSA. Here the CDR3 DNA reads TGTGCCAGCAGCTTCCCCAGACAGTTCCAAGGCACAGATACGCAGTATTTT. Protein: CASSFPRQFQGTDTQYF.

This clonotype showed up many times. The chain joins TRBV7-6 to TRBJ1-1; D is unclear. V was cut by 6 bases and J by 2 bases, with 10 bases left in between. The CDR3 consists of 13 residues. Germline CDR1 is SGHVS and CDR2 is FNYEAQ. CDR3 in DNA: TGTGCCAGCAGTTCTAGGCTCAACACTGAAGCTTTCTTT. It codes for CASSSRLNTEAFF.

Note on this clonotype: With a much larger clone just one base away, this may be a read error. The rearrangement links TRBV2 to TRBJ2-7, with D perhaps matching TRBD2 (5 bases). Germline loops: CDR1 SNHLY, CDR2 FYNNEI. V lost 0 bases, J lost 6 bases, and 9 bases lay in between. The CDR3 contains 13 residues. The CDR3 DNA is TGTGCCAGCAGTGAAGCCGCGGGCTGCGAGCAGTACTTC. It is translated as CASSEAAGCEQYF. Variable domain in full (rest from reference TRBV2 and TRBJ2-7): EPEVTQTPSHQVTQMGQEVILRCVPISNHLYFYWYRQILGQKVEFLVSFYNNEISEKSEIFDDQFSVERPDGSNFTLKIRSTKLEDSAMYFCASSEAAGCEQYFGPGTRLTVT.

This clonotype was counted a few times. The chain combines TRBV4-3 with TRBJ1-5; D remains unclear. The CDR3 extends over 15 amino acids. Between the trimmed V and J ends, which lost 0 bases and 6 bases, there was a span of 12 bases. Per germline, CDR1 LGHNA and CDR2 YSLEER. CDR3 coding DNA: TGCGCCAGCAGCCAAGATCGCGGCAGCGCTCAGCCCCAGCATTTT. Translating it yields CASSQDRGSAQPQHF.